The rows below give T cell receptor beta chains drawn from one sample of a study of blood T cell repertoires in COVID-19. The repertoire was sequenced with immunoSEQ multiplex PCR; TCRdb's copy has only in-frame clones and lacks some. The sample shows some 150,000 clones, about nine tenths of them seen only once. The sequencing sample was made of peripheral blood. The origin of the receptors is a woman between 70 and 85 years old with acute or convalescent COVID-19. The CDR3 runs from the conserved cysteine through the conserved F or W. D genes are given only for firm matches. Size tells how often a clone was seen (once, few, many) or the class of an expanded clone, and some rows leave it out.

.	TRBV7-8	.	TRBJ1-6	CASSLEKGYSPLHF	TGTGCCAGCAGCTTAGAAAAGGGGTACTCACCCCTCCACTTT
many	TRBV12-3/TRBV12-4	.	TRBJ2-5	CASSFRVQETQYF	TGTGCCAGCAGTTTCAGGGTACAAGAGACCCAGTACTTC
.	TRBV5-1	.	TRBJ2-3	CASSGGRSTDTQYF	TGCGCCAGCAGCGGAGGTCGCAGCACAGATACGCAGTATTTT
.	TRBV14	TRBD1	TRBJ1-5	CASSQPGQGRKGYQPQHF	TGTGCCAGCAGCCAACCGGGACAGGGGAGGAAGGGCTATCAGCCCCAGCATTTT
.	TRBV11-2	.	TRBJ2-7	CASSFSPIHLGYEQYF	TGTGCCAGCAGCTTTAGCCCCATACATCTAGGCTACGAGCAGTACTTC
.	TRBV10-2	TRBD1	TRBJ1-1	CASSELYRGEAFF	TGCGCCAGCAGTGAGTTGTACAGGGGTGAGGCTTTCTTT
.	TRBV28	.	TRBJ1-2	CATPGGPHYGYTF	TGTGCCACCCCGGGGGGACCCCACTATGGCTACACCTTC
once	TRBV5-5	.	TRBJ1-3	CASSLRGSGNTIYF	TGTGCCAGCAGCTTGCGGGGGTCTGGAAACACCATATATTTT
.	TRBV5-1	.	TRBJ2-2	CASSLSPIRELFF	TGCGCCAGCAGCTTGTCCCCTATAAGGGAGCTGTTTTTT
.	TRBV19	TRBD1	TRBJ2-3	CASSRRVAGGPPSTDTQYF	TGTGCCAGTAGCCGAAGGGTGGCAGGGGGCCCTCCTAGCACAGATACGCAGTATTTT
.	TRBV4-3	.	TRBJ1-2	CASSQEGGWNYGYTF	TGCGCCAGCAGCCAAGAGGGGGGGTGGAACTATGGCTACACCTTC
.	TRBV6-2/TRBV6-3	.	TRBJ1-5	CASSLWAGNQPQHF	TGTGCCAGCAGTTTGTGGGCAGGCAATCAGCCCCAGCATTTT
.	TRBV5-4	TRBD1	TRBJ1-5	CASSLQHRGQPQHF	TGTGCCAGCAGCTTACAACACAGGGGTCAGCCCCAGCATTTT
few	TRBV24-1	TRBD1	TRBJ1-2	CATSEGVGQSNYGYTF	TGTGCCACCAGTGAGGGAGTGGGACAGTCTAACTATGGCTACACCTTC
.	TRBV28	.	TRBJ1-2	CASSTAPKPLYGYTF	TGTGCCAGCAGCACCGCCCCCAAGCCGCTCTATGGCTACACCTTC
once	TRBV7-2	TRBD1	TRBJ1-2	CASSRGQGADYGYTF	TGTGCCAGCAGCAGGGGACAGGGGGCGGACTATGGCTACACCTTC
.	TRBV10-3	TRBD1	TRBJ1-6	CAIGTGLIGNSPLHF	TGTGCCATCGGGACAGGGCTCATTGGTAATTCACCCCTCCACTTT
once	TRBV27	.	TRBJ1-2	CASSATPRDGYTF	TGTGCCAGCAGTGCCACTCCCCGGGATGGCTACACCTTC
.	TRBV6-5	.	TRBJ1-3	CASRLGLFSGNTIYF	TGTGCCAGCAGACTTGGACTGTTCTCTGGAAACACCATATATTTT
.	TRBV13	.	TRBJ1-6	CASSPQTAPYNSPLHF	TGTGCCAGCAGCCCACAGACAGCGCCTTATAATTCACCCCTCCACTTT
.	TRBV30	.	TRBJ2-7	CAWSGLGGSYEQYF	TGTGCCTGGAGTGGCCTAGGGGGCTCCTACGAGCAGTACTTC
.	TRBV7-8	.	TRBJ1-5	CASSLDPGAGQPQHF	TGTGCCAGCAGCTTAGATCCAGGGGCTGGTCAGCCCCAGCATTTT
.	TRBV6-5	TRBD1	TRBJ1-1	CASSQDRRENTEAFF	TGTGCCAGCAGTCAGGACAGGCGGGAGAACACTGAAGCTTTCTTT
.	TRBV7-8	.	TRBJ1-1	CASSYRGGNTEAFF	TGTGCCAGCAGCTATAGGGGGGGGAACACTGAAGCTTTCTTT
.	TRBV18	.	TRBJ2-7	CASSPQDNYEQYF	TGTGCCAGCTCACCACAGGACAATTACGAGCAGTACTTC
.	TRBV24-1	TRBD1	TRBJ2-5	CATSDFGQGRLKETQYF	TGTGCCACCAGTGATTTTGGACAGGGTCGTTTGAAAGAGACCCAGTACTTC
.	TRBV11-2	TRBD2	TRBJ2-5	CASSPELGLAGGKYF	TGTGCCAGCAGCCCTGAATTGGGACTAGCGGGAGGAAAGTACTTC
.	TRBV5-1	.	TRBJ2-3	CASSPGTDTQYF	TGCGCCAGCAGCCCCGGGACAGATACGCAGTATTTT
.	TRBV10-1	TRBD1	TRBJ1-6	CASSESNRGPVTSSPLHF	TGCGCCAGCAGTGAGTCTAACAGGGGGCCCGTTACTAGTTCACCCCTCCACTTT
.	TRBV18	.	TRBJ2-1	CASSPAEEQFF	TGTGCCAGCTCACCAGCGGAGGAGCAGTTCTTC
.	TRBV19	.	TRBJ1-1	CASRQMTGNTEAFF	TGTGCCAGTAGGCAAATGACAGGGAACACTGAAGCTTTCTTT
once	TRBV28	.	TRBJ1-4	CASSFMGLAEEKLFF	TGTGCCAGCAGTTTTATGGGGCTGGCTGAGGAAAAACTGTTTTTT
.	TRBV5-1	TRBD1	TRBJ1-1	CASSPSWTGSLAEAFF	TGCGCCAGCAGCCCGAGCTGGACAGGGAGCCTGGCTGAAGCTTTCTTT
.	TRBV5-5	TRBD2	TRBJ2-3	CASNPGGDTQYF	TGTGCCAGCAACCCCGGGGGGGATACGCAGTATTTT
.	TRBV28	.	TRBJ1-1	CASSLMRLKTFF	TGTGCCAGCAGTTTAATGCGTCTTAAGACTTTCTTT
.	TRBV5-1	.	TRBJ2-5	CASSYDPWTVGETQYF	TGCGCCAGCAGCTATGACCCCTGGACAGTAGGAGAGACCCAGTACTTC
.	TRBV10-1	.	TRBJ1-6	CASRQPSFPQTNSPLHF	TGCGCCAGTCGACAGCCATCTTTTCCCCAAACCAATTCACCCCTCCACTTT
once	TRBV2	.	TRBJ1-6	CASSGSSGSPLHF	TGTGCCAGCAGTGGATCGTCAGGTTCACCCCTCCACTTT
.	TRBV5-6	TRBD1	TRBJ1-3	CASSRIPGQLSGNTIYF	TGTGCCAGCAGCCGAATCCCGGGACAGCTATCTGGAAACACCATATATTTT
.	TRBV10-3	.	TRBJ1-2	CASFPGQTYYGYTF	TGTGCCAGTTTTCCAGGACAGACCTACTATGGCTACACCTTC
.	TRBV6-5	TRBD1	TRBJ1-2	CASSRGQGNLGYTF	TGTGCCAGCAGCAGAGGACAGGGCAACCTCGGCTACACCTTC
.	TRBV12-3/TRBV12-4	.	TRBJ2-5	CAIRRGDSTYF	TGTGCCATCCGGCGGGGGGACAGTACTTACTTC
.	TRBV5-5	.	TRBJ2-3	CASSLVVNPNTQYF	TGTGCCAGCAGCTTGGTTGTGAATCCTAATACGCAGTATTTT
.	TRBV2	.	TRBJ1-3	CASRGGAGNTIYF	TGTGCCAGCAGGGGGGGAGCTGGAAACACCATATATTTT
.	TRBV19	TRBD1	TRBJ1-2	CASSSPAGGTYGYTF	TGTGCCAGTAGTAGCCCCGCAGGGGGCACCTATGGCTACACCTTC
.	TRBV7-8	TRBD2	TRBJ2-2	CASSHTRGLGLGDTGELFF	TGTGCCAGCAGCCATACACGTGGACTAGGTTTAGGCGACACCGGGGAGCTGTTTTTT